The 6 T cell receptor beta chains below come from one sample, sequenced in a study of T cell responses to AZD1222 COVID-19 vaccine. Sequencing used immunoSEQ multiplex PCR; TCRdb keeps in-frame clones, though not all of them. The sample has 140,000 to 150,000 clones, about 93% seen once. The sequencing used peripheral blood, collected on day 0 of AZD1222 vaccination. Receptors were obtained from an adult in good health.

This rearrangement joins TRBV5-1 to TRBJ1-5; D unresolved. CDR3 size: 14 residues. V was shortened by 2 bases and J by 8 bases, with 14 bases between the two germline ends. CDR1 and CDR2 (germline): SGHRS, YFSETQ. CDR3 bases: TGCGCCAGCAGCTTTGTCCCGGACGGCGAGCCCCAGCATTTT. This sequence encodes CASSFVPDGEPQHF.

This sequence joins TRBV7-9 and TRBJ2-3; D tentatively reads TRBD1 or TRBD2 (5 bases each). Germline V gene sequence: CDR1 SEHNR, CDR2 FQNEAQ (reference sequence). The length of the CDR3 is 13 residues. Trimming stripped 5 bases from V and 4 bases from J, with 10 bases between. The CDR3 reads CASSDRGADTQYF. The CDR3 region has the DNA TGTGCCAGCAGCGACCGGGGCGCAGATACGCAGTATTTT.

The J gene is TRBJ2-5, the V gene TRBV9; 15 nucleotides agree with TRBD2. The germline CDR1 and CDR2 sequences are SGDLS and YYNGEE. The CDR3 totals 17 residues. The V gene end was trimmed by 3 bases and the J gene end by 5 bases; junction bases not matched to a gene: 8. Here the CDR3 DNA reads TGTGCCAGCAGCGCCGGACTAGCGGGGGGGCGCGGCGAGACCCAGTACTTC. This codes for CASSAGLAGGRGETQYF.

This chain joins TRBV5-6 and TRBJ2-7; the D gene is possibly TRBD1 (6 bases). This CDR3 is built from 13 residues. Per the germline V gene, CDR1 is SGHDT and CDR2 is YYEEEE. V was shortened by 1 base and J by 5 bases, with 10 bases between the two germline ends. The DNA for the CDR3 is TGTGCCAGCAGCTTGACAGGGACCCACGAGCAGTACTTC. Protein product: CASSLTGTHEQYF.

The rearrangement uses TRBV7-2 and TRBJ1-2, with D possibly matching TRBD1 (5 bases). Germline V lookup: CDR1 SGHTA, CDR2 FQGNSA. CDR3 size: 14 residues. Trimming cost V 5 bases and J 3 bases, with 13 bases left between them. CDR3 DNA sequence: TGTGCCAGCAGCCCCAGTGCGGGGGACTATGGCTACACCTTC. Translated: CASSPSAGDYGYTF.

The chain joins TRBV3-1 (or the pseudogene TRBV3-2) to TRBJ2-5; D remains ambiguous. CDR1 is LGHDT, CDR2 YNNKEL, per germline (reference sequence). This CDR3 region has 13 residues. V dropped 4 bases and J dropped 3 bases, with 9 bases sitting between them. The chain's CDR3 is CASSRSEKETQYF. The CDR3 region has the DNA TGTGCCAGCAGCCGCTCCGAGAAAGAGACCCAGTACTTC.